The 20 T cell receptor beta chains below all came from one sample that was sequenced in a study of OX40 agonist ivuxolimab in advanced cancers. The protocol was immunoSEQ multiplex PCR, while the TCRdb copy is restricted to in-frame clones and leaves out a portion. This sample yields about 53,000 clones, of which roughly 88% are seen a single time; about 1.5% belongs to the top ten. Sequencing was performed on CD4+ or CD8+ T cells sorted from blood, taken in a trial of the OX40 agonist ivuxolimab. These receptors were taken from an adult with an advanced solid tumor such as melanoma, head and neck, liver or kidney cancer.

The chain joins TRBV2 to TRBJ1-4, with 11 positions matching TRBD1. J lost 2 bases, V lost 6 bases, and 2 bases had no gene match. The germline gives CDR1 SNHLY, CDR2 FYNNEI. The CDR3 totals 15 residues. DNA of the CDR3: TGTGCCAGCAGCGGACAGGGGGCGACTAATGAAAAACTGTTTTTT. Translated, it gives CASSGQGATNEKLFF.

The V and J genes are TRBV27 and TRBJ2-7; 9 bases are a match to TRBD1. Germline-derived CDR1 and CDR2 are MNHEY and SMNVEV (reference sequence). The CDR3 extends over 15 amino acids. J gave up 0 bases and V 5 bases, and 5 bases lay outside the gene matches. The CDR3: CASSGTGSSSYEQYF. CDR3 nucleotides: TGTGCCAGCAGTGGGACAGGGTCAAGCTCCTACGAGCAGTACTTC.

The chain employs TRBV29-1 and TRBJ2-1, with 11 bases that match TRBD2. The CDR3 totals 13 residues. Germline V gives CDR1 SQVTM, CDR2 ANQGSEA. V lost 4 bases, J lost 10 bases, and 6 bases stayed unmatched. The CDR3 DNA follows: TGCAGCGTTGTGATAGCGGGAGGGGACGAGCAGTTCTTC. Encoded protein: CSVVIAGGDEQFF.

The J gene is TRBJ2-5, the V gene TRBV5-5; no reliable D call. This CDR3 spans 14 amino acids. V dropped 1 base and J dropped 0 bases, with 7 bases sitting between them. CDR1 and CDR2 (germline): SGHKS, YYEKEE (reference sequence). CDR3 in amino acids: CASSLWLDQETQYF. DNA for the CDR3: TGTGCCAGCAGCTTGTGGCTAGACCAAGAGACCCAGTACTTC.

The chain combines TRBV2 with TRBJ1-1; D is perhaps TRBD1 (6 bases). V gave up 6 bases and J gave up 5 bases, with 16 bases separating them. CDR1 and CDR2 from the germline V gene are SNHLY and FYNNEI. The CDR3 has 14 amino acids. As DNA, the CDR3 is TGTGCCAGCAGGGTTGGGGGCGGGTGGACTGAAGCTTTCTTT. This translates into CASRVGGGWTEAFF.

V usage is TRBV6-1 and J usage is TRBJ1-2; 7 bases fit TRBD1. The junction had 9 bases not matched to a gene; V was cut back by 7 bases and J by 4 bases. The CDR3 totals 14 residues. Germline CDR1 reads MNHNS; CDR2 reads SASEGT. CDR3 bases: TGTGCCAGCATGACAGCAGGGGGGAGCTATGGCTACACCTTC. Translation gives CASMTAGGSYGYTF.

The gene calls are TRBV28 and TRBJ1-4; 9 bases are shared with TRBD1. Losses at the gene ends were 8 bases for V and 5 bases for J; bases not matched to a gene: 9. The CDR3 consists of 15 residues. CDR1 and CDR2 (germline): MDHEN, SYDVKM. The CDR3 reads CASHPQDRGNEKLFF. The DNA for the CDR3 is TGTGCCAGCCATCCCCAGGACAGGGGAAATGAAAAACTGTTTTTT.

The gene calls are TRBV11-3 and TRBJ1-1; 7 positions agree with TRBD1. J gave up 0 bases and V 5 bases, and 9 bases lay outside the gene matches. Per germline, CDR1 SGHNT and CDR2 YENEEA. The CDR3 covers 16 residues. The CDR3 DNA reads TGTGCCAGCAGCCCGGGGACAGATAGAATGAACACTGAAGCTTTCTTT. As protein: CASSPGTDRMNTEAFF.

The chain uses TRBV4-2 and TRBJ2-5; 7 bases fit TRBD1. J was trimmed by 4 bases and V by 0 bases; bases with no gene match: 8. The germline gives CDR1 LGHNA, CDR2 YNFKEQ. CDR3 size: 16 residues. CDR3 loop: CASSQDVGRGRETQYF. The CDR3 region has the DNA TGTGCCAGCAGCCAAGATGTGGGCAGGGGGAGAGAGACCCAGTACTTC.

V usage is TRBV19 and J usage is TRBJ2-1, with 11 nucleotides matching TRBD1. Germline CDR1 LNHDA, CDR2 SQIVND (reference sequence). The CDR3 spans 14 residues. V shed 5 bases, J shed 4 bases, and the junction held 1 base outside the gene matches. The CDR3: CASSGQGAYNEQFF. CDR3 DNA sequence: TGTGCCAGTAGTGGACAGGGGGCGTACAATGAGCAGTTCTTC. The full variable domain, rest sourced from reference TRBV19 and TRBJ2-1, is DGGITQSPKYLFRKEGQNVTLSCEQNLNHDAMYWYRQDPGQGLRLIYYSQIVNDFQKGDIAEGYSVSREKKESFPLTVTSAQKNPTAFYLCASSGQGAYNEQFFGPGTRLTVL.

V gene TRBV2 combines with J gene TRBJ2-7; TRBD2 matches at 7 bases. Unmatched junction bases numbered 12, after V lost 8 bases and J lost 2 bases. The germline gives CDR1 SNHLY, CDR2 FYNNEI. CDR3 size: 15 residues. CDR3 nucleotide sequence: TGTGCCAGCCTAAGGGAGGGGAATACGGCCTACGAGCAGTACTTC. Its translation: CASLREGNTAYEQYF.

Turning to this clone: Other DNA sequences in this specimen translate into the identical CDR3. The J gene is TRBJ1-1, the V gene TRBV2, with D possibly TRBD1 on 6 matching bases. The CDR3 loop spans 13 amino acids. Looked up from germline, CDR1 is SNHLY and CDR2 is FYNNEI. V was clipped by 7 bases and J by 0 bases, with 9 bases between them. CDR3: CASKTGMNTEAFF. CDR3 DNA sequence: TGTGCCAGCAAGACAGGCATGAACACTGAAGCTTTCTTT.

The chain uses TRBV7-2 and TRBJ1-3; no clear D. Trimming took 5 bases from V and 0 from J, leaving 8 bases between them. This CDR3 region has 14 residues. In germline, CDR1 is SGHTA, CDR2 FQGNSA. CDR3 sequence (DNA): TGTGCCAGCAGCCGACGGAGCTCTGGAAACACCATATATTTT. It yields the protein CASSRRSSGNTIYF.

The chain combines TRBV7-9 with TRBJ1-3; TRBD1 matches at 7 bases. The CDR3 extends over 17 amino acids. Germline V gene data show CDR1 as SEHNR and CDR2 as FQNEAQ (reference sequence). V gave up 5 bases and J gave up 0 bases; unmatched junction bases: 10. CDR3 residues: CASSPIRDSRSGNTIYF. The CDR3 bases are TGTGCCAGCAGCCCAATTCGGGACAGTCGCTCTGGAAACACCATATATTTT.

The chain joins TRBV12-5 to TRBJ1-2, with D perhaps matching TRBD1 (5 bases). CDR1 and CDR2 from the germline V gene are LGHNT and FRNRAP. Between the trimmed V and J ends, which lost 2 bases and 8 bases, there was a span of 9 bases. The CDR3 totals 12 residues. This chain's CDR3 is CASGLQGWGYTF. In DNA, the CDR3 is TGTGCTAGTGGTTTGCAGGGTTGGGGCTACACCTTC.

V and J are TRBV28 and TRBJ1-3; D remains unclear. V lost 3 bases and J 0 bases, leaving 9 bases between the germline ends. Germline V gives CDR1 MDHEN, CDR2 SYDVKM. The CDR3 spans 15 residues. CDR3 nucleotides: TGTGCCAGCAGTTTCTCCTGGAGCTCTGGAAACACCATATATTTT. It codes for CASSFSWSSGNTIYF.

V usage is TRBV5-6 and J usage is TRBJ2-1; 9 bases line up with TRBD2. V gave up 2 bases and J gave up 8 bases; unmatched junction bases: 5. CDR1 and CDR2 from the germline V gene are SGHDT and YYEEEE. The CDR3 runs to 14 residues. The CDR3 is CASSFDSGRHEQFF. CDR3 nucleotide sequence: TGTGCCAGCAGCTTCGATAGCGGGAGACATGAGCAGTTCTTC.

The J gene is TRBJ1-1, the V gene TRBV6-1; 7 bases are shared with TRBD1. Trimming cost V 6 bases and J 2 bases; bases outside gene matches: 9. There are 15 residues in the CDR3. Germline values: CDR1 MNHNS, CDR2 SASEGT. Written as DNA, the CDR3 is TGTGCCAGCAGCGGACAGGCCTTTATCAACACTGAAGCTTTCTTT. Its translation is CASSGQAFINTEAFF.

The V call is TRBV5-5, the J call TRBJ1-5, with D possibly being TRBD1 (6 bases). The CDR3 spans 15 residues. Trimming took 4 bases from V and 4 from J, leaving 15 bases between them. Per germline, CDR1 SGHKS and CDR2 YYEKEE (reference sequence). CDR3 region: CASSLLIQGNQPQHF. Here the CDR3 DNA reads TGTGCCAGCAGCCTCCTTATACAGGGTAATCAGCCCCAGCATTTT.

This clone was observed a single time. The chain is built from TRBV9 and TRBJ2-1, with 8 bases that match TRBD2. The trim removed 6 bases at V and 7 bases at J, leaving 12 bases unmatched. CDR3 size: 15 residues. Germline values: CDR1 SGDLS, CDR2 YYNGEE. CDR3 coding DNA: TGTGCCAGCACCCCGACTAGCGCTCCTACAAATGAGCAGTTCTTC. Its protein is CASTPTSAPTNEQFF. Looking up the rest from reference TRBV9 and TRBJ2-1 gives the full variable domain: DSGVTQTPKHLITATGQRVTLRCSPRSGDLSVYWYQQSLDQGLQFLIQYYNGEERAKGNILERFSAQQFPDLHSELNLSSLELGDSALYFCASTPTSAPTNEQFFGPGTRLTVL.